The source of this T cell receptor (beta chain) is a study of OX40 agonist ivuxolimab in advanced cancers. The CDR3 is 13 amino acids. From germline, CDR1 is MNHEY and CDR2 SVGAGI. The V end lost 6 bases, the J end lost 3 bases, and 12 bases lay between the germline ends. Study-wide points: Circulating CD4+ and CD8+ T cells showed clonal expansion by week 6 at 0.1 to 3.0 mg/kg.

The table came from immunoSEQ multiplex PCR; TCRdb's copy has only in-frame clones and leaves some out. This sample has 50,000 to 70,000 clones, with around 87% found just once. A remark on this clone: Its antigen is unidentified.

The sequencing used CD4+ or CD8+ T cells sorted from blood, collected in a trial of the OX40 agonist ivuxolimab. This clonotype originated in an adult with an advanced solid tumor such as melanoma, head and neck, liver or kidney cancer. This rearrangement joins TRBV6-5 to TRBJ2-7; D remains ambiguous. CDR3 protein: CASSAGLIYEQYF. The CDR3 DNA reads as TGTGCCAGCAGCGCAGGTCTTATCTACGAGCAGTACTTC.